A single sample is the source of the 14 T cell receptor beta chains below, sequenced in a study of blood T cell repertoires in COVID-19. Data came from immunoSEQ multiplex PCR; TCRdb stores just in-frame clones and leaves some out. The sample has about 220,000 clones; less than 85% are singletons. What was sequenced was peripheral blood. These receptors all stem from an older woman with acute or convalescent COVID-19.

V gene TRBV7-2 combines with J gene TRBJ2-1, with TRBD2 identical over 14 bases. This CDR3 comprises 16 residues. CDR1 and CDR2 (germline): SGHTA, FQGNSA. Losses at the gene ends were 8 bases for V and 9 bases for J; bases not matched to a gene: 12. The CDR3 bases are TGTGCCAGCCGTAAGACTAGCGGGGGGGCATTCACTGAGCAGTTCTTC. Translating it yields CASRKTSGGAFTEQFF.

This sequence joins TRBV5-1 and TRBJ2-5; 10 positions match TRBD1. The CDR3 sequence is 15 residues long. Losses at the gene ends were 5 bases for V and 5 bases for J; bases not matched to a gene: 9. Looked up from germline, CDR1 is SGHRS and CDR2 is YFSETQ. CDR3 DNA sequence: TGCGCCAGCAGTAGGACAGGGGGAAATTTGGAGACCCAGTACTTC. Its translation: CASSRTGGNLETQYF.

A note on this clone: The sample has other DNA sequences that encode this CDR3 too. The chain couples TRBV18 to TRBJ2-7; the match to TRBD1 covers 9 bases. V was pared by 3 bases and J by 1 base, with 1 base of the junction left unmatched. CDR1 and CDR2 (germline): KGHSH, LQKENI. The CDR3 totals 14 residues. The CDR3 DNA sequence: TGTGCCAGCTCACCCGGGACAGGGTCCTACGAGCAGTACTTC. It is translated as CASSPGTGSYEQYF.

The chain is built from TRBV5-1 and TRBJ1-2; 7 nucleotides agree with TRBD1. The germline gives CDR1 SGHRS, CDR2 YFSETQ. The CDR3 has 14 residues. After removal of 4 bases from V and 4 bases from J, the junction contained 7 bases not matched to a gene. CDR3 DNA: TGCGCCAGCAGCCCAGGGGGGTTGGGCTATGGCTACACCTTC. This codes for CASSPGGLGYGYTF.

The rearrangement links TRBV6-5 to TRBJ2-1, with D possibly being TRBD1 (6 bases). The ends were cut back, 2 bases at V and 9 bases at J, with 11 bases in the middle. This CDR3 region has 13 residues. The V gene's germline CDR1 is MNHEY and CDR2 SVGAGI. The CDR3 nucleotides are TGTGCCAGCAGTTACCAACAGGGACGTGAGCAGTTCTTC. Translation gives CASSYQQGREQFF.

Many counts were recorded for this clone. The CDR3, as DNA: TGCGCCAGCAGCGAAACGACAGAGATCTACGAGCAGTACTTC. It specifies CASSETTEIYEQYF. V is TRBV5-1 and J is TRBJ2-7; possibly TRBD1 for D (5 bases). CDR3 size: 14 residues. The ends were cut back, 4 bases at V and 3 bases at J, with 14 bases in the middle. Germline CDR1 SGHRS, CDR2 YFSETQ.

Only a few counts were recorded for this clone. This chain connects TRBV3-1 (or the pseudogene TRBV3-2) to TRBJ2-3; maybe TRBD1 (5 bases). V gave up 3 bases and J gave up 4 bases, with 8 bases separating them. Germline V gene data show CDR1 as LGHDT and CDR2 as YNNKEL (reference sequence). CDR3 length: 13 amino acids. The CDR3 nucleotides are TGTGCCAGCAGCCAGCAGGGTTCAGATACGCAGTATTTT. Encoded protein: CASSQQGSDTQYF.

This chain connects TRBV10-3 to TRBJ2-3; 7 bases are a match to TRBD2. CDR1 is ENHRY, CDR2 SYGVKD, per germline. CDR3 length equals 15 residues. V lost 4 bases to trimming and J lost 4 bases; unmatched junction nucleotides: 8. The CDR3 DNA reads TGTGCCATCAGTGTATCCCAGCGGGACTCAGATACGCAGTATTTT. It translates to CAISVSQRDSDTQYF.

The rearrangement joins TRBV24-1 to TRBJ2-1, with D tentatively TRBD1 (7 bases). Looked up from germline, CDR1 is KGHDR and CDR2 is SFDVKD. The CDR3 totals 14 residues. Trimming pared 3 bases from V and 10 bases from J, leaving 15 bases between. The CDR3 bases are TGTGCCACCAGTGATCCCGGACAGGCGGGGGAGCAGTTCTTC. This encodes CATSDPGQAGEQFF.

V is TRBV29-1 and J is TRBJ1-2, with D possibly being TRBD1 (5 bases). V dropped 4 bases and J dropped 3 bases, with 9 bases sitting between them. CDR3 length: 12 residues. Germline CDR1 and CDR2: SQVTM and ANQGSEA. This chain's CDR3 is CSVARGDYGYTF. DNA of the CDR3: TGCAGCGTTGCTAGGGGCGACTATGGCTACACCTTC.

This chain connects TRBV9 to TRBJ2-7, with TRBD2 matching over 7 bases. This CDR3 is 14 amino acids long. The V segment lost 3 bases and the J segment 6 bases; nucleotides outside the gene matches: 9. Germline V gene sequence: CDR1 SGDLS, CDR2 YYNGEE. The CDR3 here is CASSEGGEVGEQYF. CDR3 nucleotides: TGTGCCAGCAGCGAGGGAGGGGAGGTAGGCGAGCAGTACTTC.

The chain links TRBV5-1 to TRBJ2-3; 10 positions agree with TRBD1. In germline, CDR1 is SGHRS, CDR2 YFSETQ. The CDR3 contains 15 residues. V shed 4 bases and J 2 bases; nucleotides not matched to a gene: 4. This CDR3 is CASSTGTGATDTQYF. The CDR3 nucleotides are TGCGCCAGCAGCACCGGGACAGGGGCCACAGATACGCAGTATTTT.

This chain links TRBV6-5 with TRBJ1-2, with a weak D call TRBD1 (5 bases). This CDR3 comprises 13 residues. Germline V lookup: CDR1 MNHEY, CDR2 SVGAGI. With 6 bases removed from V and 3 bases from J, the gap between germline ends came to 11 bases. CDR3 coding DNA: TGTGCCAGCAGGTCGGGGGGAGACTATGGCTACACCTTC. Protein sequence: CASRSGGDYGYTF.

The chain recombines TRBV6-1 with TRBJ2-5; possible D gene TRBD2, 7 bases. V was cut by 7 bases and J by 5 bases, with 17 bases left in between. The CDR3 is 14 amino acids. Germline loops: CDR1 MNHNS, CDR2 SASEGT. The CDR3 nucleotides read TGTGCCAGCAAGGAAGGGGAGGGGGGGGAGACCCAGTACTTC. This codes for CASKEGEGGETQYF.